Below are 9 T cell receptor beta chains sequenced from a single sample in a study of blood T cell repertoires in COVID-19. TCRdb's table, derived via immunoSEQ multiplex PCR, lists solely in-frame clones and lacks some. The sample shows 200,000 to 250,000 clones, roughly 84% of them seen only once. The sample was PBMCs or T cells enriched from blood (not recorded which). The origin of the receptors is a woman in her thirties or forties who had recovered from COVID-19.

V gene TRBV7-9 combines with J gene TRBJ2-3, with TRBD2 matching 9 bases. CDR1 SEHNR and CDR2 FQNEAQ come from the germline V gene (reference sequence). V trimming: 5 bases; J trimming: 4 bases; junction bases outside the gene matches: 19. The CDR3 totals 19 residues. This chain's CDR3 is CASSPSGVGSSGMSDTQYF. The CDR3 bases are TGTGCCAGCAGCCCTAGCGGCGTCGGGTCTAGCGGGATGTCAGATACGCAGTATTTT.

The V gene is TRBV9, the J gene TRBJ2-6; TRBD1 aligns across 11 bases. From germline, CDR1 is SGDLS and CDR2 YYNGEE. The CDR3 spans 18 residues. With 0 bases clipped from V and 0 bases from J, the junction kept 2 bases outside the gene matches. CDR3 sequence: CASSVGGTGGSGANVLTF. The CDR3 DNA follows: TGTGCCAGCAGCGTAGGAGGGACAGGGGGCTCTGGGGCCAACGTCCTGACTTTC.

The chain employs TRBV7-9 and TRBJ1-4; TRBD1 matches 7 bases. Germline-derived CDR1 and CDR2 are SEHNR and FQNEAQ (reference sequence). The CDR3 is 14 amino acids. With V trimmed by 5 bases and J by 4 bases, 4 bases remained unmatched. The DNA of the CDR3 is TGTGCCAGCAGCACAGGGGTCTTTAATGAAAAACTGTTTTTT. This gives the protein CASSTGVFNEKLFF.

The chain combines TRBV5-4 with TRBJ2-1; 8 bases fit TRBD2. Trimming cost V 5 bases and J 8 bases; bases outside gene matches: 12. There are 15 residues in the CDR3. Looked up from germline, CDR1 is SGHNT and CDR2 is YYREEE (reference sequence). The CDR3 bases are TGTGCCAGCAGACCCGACCCCGGGAGGGCTGATGAGCAGTTCTTC. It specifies CASRPDPGRADEQFF.

CDR3 bases: TGTGCCAGCAGCTTAGAGTGGACTAGCGGTTACAATGAGCAGTTCTTC. Translated, it gives CASSLEWTSGYNEQFF. This sequence joins TRBV11-2 and TRBJ2-1, with 10 bases identical to TRBD2. The CDR3 is made up of 16 amino acids. V lost 0 bases and J lost 4; bases outside the gene matches: 3. The germline CDR1 and CDR2 sequences are SGHAT and FQNNGV.

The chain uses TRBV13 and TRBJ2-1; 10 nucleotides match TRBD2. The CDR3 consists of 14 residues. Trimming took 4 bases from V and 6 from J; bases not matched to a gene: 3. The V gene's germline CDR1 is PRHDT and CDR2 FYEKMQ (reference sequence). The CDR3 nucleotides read TGTGCCAGCAGCTCCAGCGGGAGGGCCAATGAGCAGTTCTTC. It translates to CASSSSGRANEQFF.

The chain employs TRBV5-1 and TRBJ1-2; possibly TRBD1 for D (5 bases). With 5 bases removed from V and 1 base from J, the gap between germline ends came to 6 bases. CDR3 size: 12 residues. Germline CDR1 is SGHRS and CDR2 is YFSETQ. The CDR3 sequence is CASRDSNYGYTF. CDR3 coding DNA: TGCGCCAGCAGAGACAGTAACTATGGCTACACCTTC.

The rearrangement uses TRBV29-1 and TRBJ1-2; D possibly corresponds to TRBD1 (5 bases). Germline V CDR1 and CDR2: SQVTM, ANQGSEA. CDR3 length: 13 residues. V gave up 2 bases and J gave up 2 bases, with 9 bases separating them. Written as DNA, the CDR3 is TGCAGCGTTGAACCCGACAGAAACTATGGCTACACCTTC. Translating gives CSVEPDRNYGYTF.

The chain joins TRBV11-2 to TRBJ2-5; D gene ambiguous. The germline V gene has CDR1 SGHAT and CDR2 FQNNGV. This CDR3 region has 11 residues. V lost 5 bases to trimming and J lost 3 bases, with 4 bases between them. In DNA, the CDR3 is TGTGCCAGCAGCCCAGAAGAGACCCAGTACTTC. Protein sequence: CASSPEETQYF. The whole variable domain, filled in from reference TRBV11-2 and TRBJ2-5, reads EAGVAQSPRYKIIEKRQSVAFWCNPISGHATLYWYQQILGQGPKLLIQFQNNGVVDDSQLPKDRFSAERLKGVDSTLKIQPAKLEDSAVYLCASSPEETQYFGPGTRLLVL.